The 30 T cell receptor beta chains listed next were all sequenced from one sample in a study of tumor and adjacent non-tumor tissue in lung cancer. No cell sorting was done before RNA was extracted from the tissue. This non-tumor lung sample came from over 3 cm beyond the tumor edge. TCRbeta libraries were built with three rounds of nested PCR, modified from ARM-PCR. MiXCR, applied by TCRdb to the multiplex PCR reads, yields one record per CDR3 protein. The sample carries fewer than 100,000 distinct CDR3 sequences, roughly 80% recorded once. Material for sequencing was distant non-tumor lung tissue. Receptors originate from a man between 60 and 70 years old with non-small cell lung cancer.

As concerns this clonotype: At one boundary the junction diverges from the germline segment, which might be a read error. V gene TRBV4-3 combines with J gene TRBJ2-3; possible D gene TRBD2, 6 bases. From germline, CDR1 is LGHNA and CDR2 YSLEER. The length of the CDR3 is 16 residues. This chain's CDR3 is CASSQDRAGTTDTHYF. The CDR3 DNA reads as TGTGCAAGCAGCCAAGATAGAGCGGGCACCACAGATACGCATTATTTT.

This clonotype was counted once. The conserved closing phenylalanine or tryptophan is absent in this CDR3, likely reflecting a read error. CDR3 in amino acids: CTSSSTGEESQYI. The DNA of the CDR3 is TGTACCAGCAGCTCTACGGGGGAAGAGTCCCAGTACATC. The chain joins TRBV11-2 to TRBJ2-5, with D possibly being TRBD2 (6 bases). CDR1 is SGHAT and CDR2 is FQNNGV in the germline V gene. The CDR3 extends over 13 amino acids.

A remark on this clonotype: The conserved final phenylalanine or tryptophan is absent from the CDR3, which likely points to a read error. CDR3 coding DNA: TGTGCCAGCAGTTTACGGGGGGCGGGCGGGGAGCTGTTTCTT. This sequence encodes CASSLRGAGGELFL. The rearrangement links TRBV11-2 to TRBJ2-2; D perhaps matches TRBD2 (7 bases). Germline-derived CDR1 and CDR2 are SGHAT and FQNNGV. The ends were cut back, 6 bases at V and 7 bases at J, with 15 bases in the middle. There are 14 residues in the CDR3.

As to this clonotype: Relative to the germline gene, one junction end is altered; a read error may explain this. The V call is TRBV6-5, the J call TRBJ2-3, with 9 bases identical to TRBD2. The CDR3 contains 18 residues. Germline values: CDR1 MNHEY, CDR2 SVGAGI. Written as DNA, the CDR3 is TGTGCCAGCAGTTACTCGATTCTCGCGGGGGGGCACACAGATACGCGGTATTTT. Protein: CASSYSILAGGHTDTRYF.

The chain carries TRBV5-1 and TRBJ2-2; TRBD2 aligns across 11 bases. V trimming: 5 bases; J trimming: 1 base; junction bases outside the gene matches: 13. The CDR3 covers 19 residues. Germline CDR1 SGHRS, CDR2 YFSETQ. This CDR3 reads CASRPKGTSGTENTGELFF. Here the CDR3 DNA reads TGCGCCAGCAGGCCAAAAGGGACTAGCGGCACGGAGAACACCGGGGAGCTGTTTTTT.

Concerning this clonotype itself: Because the CDR3 is missing its conserved closing phenylalanine or tryptophan, this is likely a read error. The genes are TRBV6-5 and TRBJ1-5, with TRBD1 matching over 8 bases. The J call may be in error: the DNA end matches TRBJ2-3 better. This CDR3 contains 15 residues. The germline CDR1 and CDR2 sequences are MNHEY and SVGAGI. The CDR3 reads CASSYSGQGSQPQYL. For the CDR3, the DNA is TGTGCCAGCAGTTATAGTGGACAGGGTAGTCAGCCCCAGTATCTT.

The chain combines TRBV4-1 with TRBJ2-1; no firm D call. Per germline, CDR1 MGHRA and CDR2 YSYEKL. The CDR3 contains 15 residues. The V end was cut by 4 bases, the J end by 5 bases, with 15 bases between. The CDR3 here is CASSRGRATDNEQFF. The CDR3 DNA is TGCGCCAGCAGCCGAGGACGGGCCACAGACAATGAGCAGTTCTTC.

This clonotype was counted many times. The gene calls are TRBV7-4 and TRBJ2-7; D not certain. This CDR3 comprises 13 residues. The V end lost 1 base, the J end lost 3 bases, and 7 bases lay between the germline ends. Germline values: CDR1 SGHVT, CDR2 SQSDAQ. The CDR3 region is CASSLDRYYEQYF. For the CDR3, the DNA is TGTGCCAGCAGCTTAGACAGATACTACGAGCAGTACTTC.

A note on this clonotype: Germline is not matched at one junction end, which may reflect a read error. The chain links TRBV6-1 to TRBJ1-3; no clear D gene. Per germline, CDR1 MNHNS and CDR2 SASEGT. The CDR3 totals 12 residues. The CDR3 DNA is TGTACCAGCTGGATAAGCAGAAACACCATATTTTTT. Encoded protein: CTSWISRNTIFF.

Points on this clonotype: An end of the junction differs from the germline gene, which may be a read error. The chain joins TRBV11-2 to TRBJ2-6; TRBD1 might be the D (5 bases). CDR1 and CDR2 (germline): SGHAT, FQNNGV. The CDR3 length is 14 residues. For the CDR3, the DNA is TGTGTCTGCAGTCCTATCCCTGGGGCCAACGTCCTGATTTTC. Protein sequence: CVCSPIPGANVLIF.

By share of the sample, this clonotype is medium-sized. This chain links TRBV28 with TRBJ2-7, with 10 bases matching TRBD2. V trimming: 6 bases; J trimming: 2 bases; junction bases outside the gene matches: 4. Germline assignment: CDR1 MDHEN and CDR2 SYDVKM. The length of the CDR3 is 14 residues. CDR3 protein: CASSFSGRPYEQYF. The CDR3 coding sequence is TGTGCCAGCAGCTTTAGCGGGAGGCCCTACGAGCAGTACTTC.

CDR3 bases: TGCGTCACCAGCCAAGAGAATGCAGATACGCAGTATTTT. Residues: CVTSQENADTQYF. The rearrangement links TRBV4-3 to TRBJ2-3, with unresolved D. Germline CDR1 reads LGHNA; CDR2 reads YSLEER. CDR3 length equals 13 residues.

V usage is TRBV5-6 and J usage is TRBJ1-2; D unresolved. The CDR3 contains 11 residues. Germline-derived CDR1 and CDR2 are SGHDT and YYEEEE. V lost 0 bases and J lost 14, with 11 bases in between. CDR3 nucleotides: TGTGCCAGCAGCTTGGGACGGAGAGAGACCTTC. Protein sequence: CASSLGRRETF.

With regard to this clonotype: Given the absence of the conserved phenylalanine or tryptophan at the CDR3 end, a read error is likely. The chain employs TRBV11-2 and TRBJ1-1; D might be TRBD1 (5 bases). The V end was cut by 2 bases, the J end by 5 bases, with 6 bases between. This CDR3 has 12 residues. CDR1 and CDR2 (germline): SGHAT, FQNNGV. CDR3 coding DNA: TGTGCCAGCAGCTTAAAGGGGACTGAAGCTTTCCTT. This sequence encodes CASSLKGTEAFL.

Regarding this clonotype: Germline is not matched at one junction end, which may reflect a read error. V gene TRBV6-5 combines with J gene TRBJ2-7, with TRBD2 matching 7 bases. The CDR3 is 15 residues long. In germline, CDR1 is MNHEY, CDR2 SVGAGI. The CDR3 reads CVSCYHWGGDYEQYF. The CDR3 nucleotides read TGTGTCAGCTGTTACCACTGGGGCGGGGACTACGAGCAGTATTTC.

This clonotype was detected once. At one end the junction does not follow the germline gene, possibly because of a read error. The CDR3, as DNA: TGTGACAGCAGCCACCTCGCGACTAGCGGGGCGACCGGGGAGCCGTTTTTT. Amino acid sequence: CDSSHLATSGATGEPFF. This sequence joins TRBV11-3 and TRBJ2-2; 11 positions agree with TRBD2. Germline V gene sequence: CDR1 SGHNT, CDR2 YENEEA. This CDR3 region has 17 residues.

Worth noting for this clonotype: An end of the junction does not agree with germline; a read error may underlie this. The gene calls are TRBV20-1 and TRBJ1-1; D is undetermined. The CDR3 has 13 amino acids. Germline CDR1 and CDR2: DFQATT and SNEGSKA (reference sequence). DNA for the CDR3: TGTAGTGCTCGCCGGGAGAGGGTTACTGAAGCTTTCTTT. It translates to CSARRERVTEAFF.

V is TRBV29-1 and J is TRBJ2-5, with D unresolved. CDR1 SQVTM and CDR2 ANQGSEA come from the germline V gene. The V end lost 4 bases, the J end lost 1 base, and 16 bases lay between the germline ends. The CDR3 is made up of 15 amino acids. The CDR3 loop is CSVGPRPDRQETQYF. The CDR3 DNA reads as TGCAGCGTTGGCCCTCGGCCCGACCGCCAAGAGACCCAGTACTTC. The entire variable domain, with the rest obtained from reference TRBV29-1 and TRBJ2-5, is as follows: SAVISQKPSRDICQRGTSLTIQCQVDSQVTMMFWYRQQPGQSLTLIATANQGSEATYESGFVIDKFPISRPNLTFSTLTVSNMSPEDSSIYLCSVGPRPDRQETQYFGPGTRLLVL.

This clonotype came up once. This CDR3 fails to terminate in the conserved phenylalanine or tryptophan, so it likely reflects a read error. The chain links TRBV11-3 to TRBJ2-5; 11 bases match TRBD2. The J segment lost 6 bases and the V segment lost 5 bases, leaving 8 bases of the junction unmatched. Germline V gene data show CDR1 as SGHNT and CDR2 as YENEEA. This CDR3 region has 15 residues. CDR3 sequence (DNA): TGTGCCAGCAGCCTCGGACTAGCGGGTGGGAAGACCCAGTACTTA. Its protein product is CASSLGLAGGKTQYL.

As for this clonotype: A clone one base away is much larger, so this may be a read error. This sequence joins TRBV20-1 and TRBJ2-7; D perhaps matches TRBD2 (6 bases). CDR1 is DFQATT, CDR2 SNEGSKA, per germline (reference sequence). The CDR3 has 12 amino acids. The CDR3 DNA follows: TGCAGTGCTAGCGGGAGCGGCTACGAGCATTACTTC. This gives the protein CSASGSGYEHYF.

The table lists this clonotype with a count of one. The junction departs from the called germline gene at one end, perhaps through a read error. The DNA for the CDR3 is TGCACTGCTAGAGATCAGGGGGGATATGGCTACATCTTC. Residues: CTARDQGGYGYIF. The chain combines TRBV20-1 with TRBJ1-2, with 7 nucleotides matching TRBD1. This CDR3 is built from 13 residues. The V gene's germline CDR1 is DFQATT and CDR2 SNEGSKA (reference sequence).

About this clonotype: One junction end does not reproduce the germline sequence, and a read error may be involved. The V call is TRBV5-6, the J call TRBJ2-7; weak D call: TRBD1 (6 bases). Germline V gives CDR1 SGHDT, CDR2 YYEEEE. This CDR3 has 16 residues. DNA for the CDR3: TGTGCCAGCAGCTTGGGCGGCAGGGGAAGCTCCTACGGGCAGTACTTC. Translated: CASSLGGRGSSYGQYF.

Note on this clonotype: One junction end does not reproduce the germline sequence, and a read error may be involved. The chain employs TRBV7-2 and TRBJ2-7; D gene ambiguous. This CDR3 has 14 amino acids. In germline, CDR1 is SGHTA, CDR2 FQGNSA. CDR3 nucleotide sequence: TGTGCCAGCTGCCCCAATTCTATAGCCTACGGGCAGTACTTC. Encoded protein: CASCPNSIAYGQYF.

Comments on this clonotype: The junction departs from the called germline gene at one end, perhaps through a read error. This rearrangement joins TRBV11-3 to TRBJ2-3; D could derive from TRBD1 or TRBD2 (5 bases each). The germline CDR1 and CDR2 sequences are SGHNT and YENEEA. There are 15 residues in the CDR3. CDR3 coding DNA: TGTGCCAGCAGTTTCGTGAGGGGAGCGAGGGATACGAAGTATTTT. Translation gives CASSFVRGARDTKYF.

V gene TRBV6-5 combines with J gene TRBJ2-7; 8 bases are shared with TRBD2. With 6 bases clipped from V and 9 bases from J, the junction kept 19 bases outside the gene matches. The germline V gene encodes CDR1 MNHEY and CDR2 SVGAGI. CDR3 length: 16 amino acids. The CDR3 DNA reads TGTGCCAGCAGCATAATGCTCACGGGAGGGCCTTGGGTGCAGTACTTC. It codes for CASSIMLTGGPWVQYF.

In the case of this clonotype: One end of the junction is discordant with germline, which a read error may explain. V and J are TRBV6-1 and TRBJ1-6; perhaps TRBD1 as D (6 bases). CDR1 is MNHNS, CDR2 SASEGT, per germline. CDR3 size: 15 residues. The chain's CDR3 is CASITRQAVNSPIQF. Here the CDR3 DNA reads TGTGCCAGCATTACGCGACAGGCCGTGAATTCGCCCATCCAATTT.

About this clonotype itself: A much larger clonotype is one base distant, so this may be a read error. This chain connects TRBV6-1 to TRBJ1-1, with a possible D match to TRBD1 (6 bases). There are 19 residues in the CDR3. CDR1 and CDR2 from the germline V gene are MNHNS and SASEGT. The CDR3 spells CASSAQGKGNRRRNIEAFF. The CDR3 DNA is TGTGCCAGCAGTGCCCAGGGGAAGGGAAACCGGAGAAGGAACATTGAAGCTTTCTTT.

The chain carries TRBV12-3 or TRBV12-4 and TRBJ1-6, with 7 bases matching TRBD1. CDR3 length: 13 residues. The V segment lost 7 bases and the J segment 10 bases; nucleotides outside the gene matches: 7. The CDR3 DNA reads as TGTGCCAGCATGGCAGGGGGGAGGTCACCCCTCCACTTT. The encoded protein is CASMAGGRSPLHF.

The chain has TRBV4-1 and TRBJ2-3; 10 bases agree with TRBD2. This CDR3 has 15 residues. From germline, CDR1 is MGHRA and CDR2 YSYEKL. CDR3 residues: CMSSHQLAGTDTQYF. The CDR3 DNA sequence: TGCATGAGCAGCCACCAACTAGCGGGGACAGATACGCAGTATTTT.

Comment on this clonotype: As the CDR3 is not closed by the conserved phenylalanine or tryptophan, this likely results from a read error. J is TRBJ1-2 and V is TRBV20-1, with 9 bases lining up with TRBD1. The trim removed 3 bases at V and 5 bases at J, leaving 10 bases unmatched. The germline CDR1 and CDR2 sequences are DFQATT and SNEGSKA (reference sequence). The CDR3 extends over 15 amino acids. CDR3 coding DNA: TGCAGTGCTAGTTCACAGGGGGCATTCAGGTATGGCTACACCTTA. It specifies CSASSQGAFRYGYTL.